Below, one T cell receptor (beta chain) is given with its context. The entry originates in a study of T cells expressing NK-cell markers. From its re-call of the 5' RACE reads, TCRdb lists each CDR3 protein once, without DNA. The sample table includes 300,000 or so distinct CDR3 sequences. The receptor comes from a woman aged 18-70 years in good health. Sequenced sample: blood T cells: a sorted CD56 or NKG2C T cell subset, CD4+ or CD8+ T cells, or bulk PBMC T cells (not recorded which).

CDR3: CASRARGIREKLFF. The V and J genes are TRBV27 and TRBJ1-4; no DNA is available, so the TRBD1 call from TCRdb remains unchecked. Germline-derived CDR1 and CDR2 are MNHEY and SMNVEV (reference sequence). The CDR3 loop spans 14 amino acids.